The rows below give T cell receptor beta chains drawn from one sample of a study of T cell responses to AZD1222 COVID-19 vaccine. Clones were sequenced by immunoSEQ multiplex PCR, and TCRdb holds only the in-frame ones, with some missing. The data hold 150,000 to 200,000 clones, with 85% to 95% observed a single time. This sample comprised peripheral blood, obtained on day 0 of AZD1222 vaccination. Every receptor here comes from an adult in good health. The CDR3 runs from the conserved cysteine through the conserved F or W. The order of the fields is D gene, V gene, J gene, clone size, CDR3 DNA, CDR3 protein. The D gene is left open where the match is weak. The listing skips clone size in some rows; elsewhere it reads once, few, many or a size class.

>-|TRBV4-1|TRBJ2-1|-
TGCGCCAGCAGCCAAGATAGAAAGTCCTACAATGAGCAGTTCTTC
CASSQDRKSYNEQFF
>TRBD2|TRBV18|TRBJ2-5|-
TGTGCCAGCTCTGGTCTAGCGGGAGTTCCCGAGACCCAGTACTTC
CASSGLAGVPETQYF
>TRBD1|TRBV19|TRBJ2-5|-
TGTGCCAGTAGTGGACAGGGCAGGGAGACCCAGTACTTC
CASSGQGRETQYF
>-|TRBV18|TRBJ1-2|few
TGTGCCAGCTCACCACCCCTGATTAACTATGGCTACACCTTC
CASSPPLINYGYTF
>-|TRBV11-2|TRBJ1-1|-
TGTGCCAGCAGCTATGGGGGCGAGTACACTGAAGCTTTCTTT
CASSYGGEYTEAFF
>-|TRBV5-1|TRBJ1-2|-
TGCGCCAGCAGCTTGGGGACAGATCATGGCTACACCTTC
CASSLGTDHGYTF
>-|TRBV7-9|TRBJ1-1|-
TGTGCCAGCAGCTACGGAGGGGGACTTGAAGCTTTCTTT
CASSYGGGLEAFF
>TRBD1|TRBV28|TRBJ1-1|-
TGTGCCAGCAGCGCCTCGACAGGGGGCGGCACTGAAGCTTTCTTT
CASSASTGGGTEAFF
>-|TRBV19|TRBJ2-7|-
TGTGCCAGTACCCCTCAGGGGGGCGGCGAGCAGTACTTC
CASTPQGGGEQYF
>-|TRBV3-1/TRBV3-2|TRBJ1-5|-
TGTGCCAGCTCCCAGGGAGGGGTGAACAATCAGCCCCAGCATTTT
CASSQGGVNNQPQHF
>-|TRBV30|TRBJ2-7|-
TGTGCCTGGAGTGTACGACACATCCCTAGGGCCCGCTTC
CAWSVRHIPRARF
>-|TRBV4-1|TRBJ1-5|-
TGCGCCAGCCGAAAGGGGGACGACCAGCCCCAGCATTTT
CASRKGDDQPQHF
>-|TRBV11-2|TRBJ1-6|-
TGTGCCAGCAGCTTTCAGGGTTTCTATAATTCACCCCTCCACTTT
CASSFQGFYNSPLHF
>TRBD2|TRBV6-2/TRBV6-3|TRBJ2-1|-
TGTGCCAGCAGTGACCCCGGGACTAACGAGCAGTTCTTC
CASSDPGTNEQFF
>TRBD2|TRBV5-1|TRBJ2-3|-
TGCGCCAGCAAACTAGCGCCTCAGGTTTCAGATACGCAGTATTTT
CASKLAPQVSDTQYF
>-|TRBV6-5|TRBJ1-2|-
TGTGCCAGCAGACCGGGTCCGGAGGGATATGGCTACACCTTC
CASRPGPEGYGYTF
>TRBD2|TRBV6-1|TRBJ2-2|-
TGTGCCAGCAGTGAACCTAGCGGGAGGTTTTCGTTGATCACCGGGGAGCTGTTTTTT
CASSEPSGRFSLITGELFF
>-|TRBV9|TRBJ1-2|few
TGTGCCAGCAGCGTAGAGTCACAGGGATGGGATGGCTACACCTTC
CASSVESQGWDGYTF
>-|TRBV27|TRBJ1-6|once
TGTGCCAGCACAGGGACGGATAATTCACCCCTCCACTTT
CASTGTDNSPLHF
>TRBD1|TRBV28|TRBJ1-1|once
TGTGCCAGCGGGGAACCCTACAGGGGTGACGCTGAAGCTTTCTTT
CASGEPYRGDAEAFF
>TRBD2|TRBV5-4|TRBJ2-7|-
TGTGCCAGCAGCTTGGGTTCACCTAGCGGGGGATACGAGCAGTACTTC
CASSLGSPSGGYEQYF
>TRBD2|TRBV7-9|TRBJ2-7|-
TGTGCCAGCAGTGATCCGGGACTAAGAGTCTACGAGCAGTACTTC
CASSDPGLRVYEQYF
>-|TRBV28|TRBJ1-1|-
TGTGCCAGCAGTCCTCTTTGGGGGGGTGAGAACACTGAAGCTTTCTTT
CASSPLWGGENTEAFF
>-|TRBV10-1|TRBJ1-2|-
TGCGCCAGCAGTGCTGGGGGACGGAATTGGAACTATGGCTACACCTTC
CASSAGGRNWNYGYTF
>-|TRBV13|TRBJ1-1|-
TGTGCCAGCAGCCTATGGGGGTACACTGAAGCTTTCTTT
CASSLWGYTEAFF
>-|TRBV5-5|TRBJ1-5|once
TGTGCCAGCAGCTCCCAAACAGGGAACAATCAGCCCCAGCATTTT
CASSSQTGNNQPQHF
>-|TRBV14|TRBJ2-7|-
TGTGCCAGCAGCCAACCCTCTAGCGTCTCAGGGTACGAGCAGTACTTC
CASSQPSSVSGYEQYF
>TRBD1|TRBV5-5|TRBJ1-3|-
TGTGCCAGCAGTCCCTGGACAGGGGCCCTCTCTGGAAACACCATATATTTT
CASSPWTGALSGNTIYF
>-|TRBV28|TRBJ1-5|-
TGTGCCAGCAGTTCACCGACAGGACCCTATAGCAATCAGCCCCAGCATTTT
CASSSPTGPYSNQPQHF
>TRBD2|TRBV7-6|TRBJ2-1|-
TGTGCCAGCAGCTCTACGACTAGCGGAGGATACAATGAGCAGTTCTTC
CASSSTTSGGYNEQFF
>TRBD1|TRBV25-1|TRBJ1-1|-
TGTGCCAGCAGTGAAAAGGTGGGACAGATGAACACTGAAGCTTTCTTT
CASSEKVGQMNTEAFF
>-|TRBV11-2|TRBJ1-2|-
TGTGCCAGCAGCTCAGGTGGGGGGCACTATGGCTACACCTTC
CASSSGGGHYGYTF
>TRBD1|TRBV6-1|TRBJ1-6|-
TGTGCCAGCAGTGAGGGACAGGGGACCACCTATAATTCACCCCTCCACTTT
CASSEGQGTTYNSPLHF
>-|TRBV10-2|TRBJ1-1|-
TGCGCCAGCTCCTCCGTCAGAAACACTGAAGCTTTCTTT
CASSSVRNTEAFF
>-|TRBV6-5|TRBJ1-1|-
TGTGCCAGCCGCGCCCTCGAAGTTGTGAACACTGAAGCTTTCTTT
CASRALEVVNTEAFF
>-|TRBV2|TRBJ2-5|-
TGTGCCAGCAGTGCCGAGGGAATAGTAAAAGAGACCCAGTACTTC
CASSAEGIVKETQYF